The 9 T cell receptor delta chains below come from one sample, sequenced in a study of gamma-delta T cells after stem cell transplantation (dated by TCRdb to between 2015 and 2016). Preparation of the library involved RT-PCR. The instrument was an Illumina MiSeq. TCRdb reprocessed the public reads with the caller CATT; rows with the same DNA were merged afterwards. Across this sample there are over 8,500 delta-chain clones, with over 1% seen only once. The ten largest clones represent 10% to 13% of the sample. Material for sequencing was gamma-delta T cells. The receptors derive from a human donor. It is not recorded whose cells these are; they may come from a transplant donor.

This clone has at least ten counts. Other nucleotide sequences from this sample produce the same CDR3. The chain is built from TRDV2 and TRDJ1, with 8 bases matching TRDD3. The V and J ends lost 0 bases and 2 bases, in that order; junction bases with no gene match: 13. The CDR3 length is 18 residues. The V gene's germline CDR1 is GEAIGNYY and CDR2 EKD. The CDR3 here is CACDTLETGGLGTDKLIF. CDR3 sequence (DNA): TGTGCCTGTGACACCTTAGAAACTGGGGGCCTTGGGACCGATAAACTCATCTTT.

Of note for this clone: A far larger clone is off by one base, so a read error is likely. The sample carries other DNA sequences with the same CDR3. V is TRDV2 and J is TRDJ1; 13 bases map to TRDD3. V lost 1 base to trimming and J lost 2 bases; unmatched junction nucleotides: 12. This CDR3 contains 19 residues. CDR1 and CDR2 from the germline V gene are GEAIGNYY and EKD. In DNA form, the CDR3 reads TGTGCCTGTGACACTCTACTGGGGGATACGCCCTTGAATACCGATAAACTCATCTTT. Translated, it gives CACDTLLGDTPLNTDKLIF.

This clone was seen repeatedly, ten times or more. Other DNA sequences in the sample encode the same CDR3. J is TRDJ1 and V is TRDV2; 7 nucleotides match TRDD3. The CDR3 sequence is 19 residues long. V lost 3 bases, J lost 0 bases, and 18 bases stayed unmatched. From germline, CDR1 is GEAIGNYY and CDR2 EKD. The CDR3 DNA reads TGTGCCTGTGACCCTGTGATAAGTACTGGGGAAAATTACACCGATAAACTCATCTTT. Amino acids: CACDPVISTGENYTDKLIF.

Turning to this clone: A clone one base away is much larger, so this may be a read error. This CDR3 is also generated by other DNA sequences in the sample. The chain has TRDV2 and TRDJ1; the match to TRDD3 covers 8 bases. Germline V gene data show CDR1 as GEAIGNYY and CDR2 as EKD. This CDR3 comprises 15 residues. V lost 2 bases and J lost 0; bases outside the gene matches: 4. CDR3 residues: CACDNVLGDTDKLIF. The CDR3 DNA reads as TGTGCCTGTGACAACGTACTGGGGGACACCGATAAACTCATCTTT.

By sample fraction, this clone is large. The sample has other DNA sequences that encode this CDR3 too. The CDR3 is CACDTVGVPGVTDKLIF. CDR3 coding DNA: TGTGCCTGTGACACCGTGGGAGTACCAGGGGTCACCGATAAACTCATCTTT. The rearrangement joins TRDV2 to TRDJ1; D gene unclear. This CDR3 spans 17 amino acids. Germline CDR1 and CDR2: GEAIGNYY and EKD. V lost 0 bases and J lost 1, with 17 bases in between.

This clone came up many times. This chain connects TRDV2 to TRDJ1; TRDD3 matches 7 bases. This CDR3 has 18 residues. The V segment lost 0 bases and the J segment 0 bases; nucleotides outside the gene matches: 12. Germline assignment: CDR1 GEAIGNYY and CDR2 EKD. The CDR3 here is CACDTLGTGEQYTDKLIF. CDR3 coding DNA: TGTGCCTGTGACACCCTTGGCACTGGGGAGCAGTACACCGATAAACTCATCTTT.

In the case of this clone: A far bigger clonotype differs at one base, so this is likely a read error. The gene calls are TRDV2 and TRDJ1; no definite D call. The germline gives CDR1 GEAIGNYY, CDR2 EKD. Between the trimmed V and J ends, which lost 5 bases and 0 bases, there was a span of 9 bases. CDR3 size: 13 residues. CDR3 in DNA: TGTGCCTGTGGCCCCCTCAACACCGATAAACTCATCTTT. Residues: CACGPLNTDKLIF.

This clone was recorded a few times. TCRdb's listed protein matches a much larger clone and diverges from this DNA's translation at residue 3, likely through a read error; the protein shown comes from the DNA. The chain couples TRDV2 to TRDJ1; 10 bases agree with TRDD3. Germline assignment: CDR1 GEAIGNYY and CDR2 EKD. This CDR3 has 17 residues. This CDR3 is CARDTLGDIRGTDKLIF. The CDR3 DNA reads as TGTGCCCGTGACACCCTGGGGGATATCCGCGGCACCGATAAACTCATCTTT.

With respect to this clone: A far larger clone is a single base away, which makes a read error likely. The sample contains more than one DNA sequence encoding this CDR3. This chain joins TRDV2 and TRDJ1; 9 bases fit TRDD3. There are 20 residues in the CDR3. The germline V gene has CDR1 GEAIGNYY and CDR2 EKD. V shed 2 bases, J shed 2 bases, and the junction held 20 bases outside the gene matches. The CDR3: CACDKVTGGEPTQDTDKLIF. The CDR3 DNA reads TGTGCCTGTGACAAAGTTACTGGGGGAGAACCAACTCAGGATACCGATAAACTCATCTTT.